The entry that follows covers one T cell receptor beta chain sequence. Clones were read by immunoSEQ multiplex PCR, and TCRdb kept only the in-frame ones, dropping some. The table records over 300,000 clones, over 75% of them present only once. The data belong to a study of blood T cell repertoires in COVID-19. This CDR3 is 15 amino acids long. Germline V gene lookup returns CDR1 SGHDT and CDR2 YYEEEE. Trimming cost V 3 bases and J 6 bases; bases outside gene matches: 9. The receptor was isolated from a human donor in a cohort sampled during active COVID-19. The specimen sequenced was peripheral blood. The V and J genes are TRBV5-6 and TRBJ1-2, with 9 bases identical to TRBD1. The DNA of the CDR3 is TGTGCCAGCAGCTATATTGGACAGGGGATGGATGGCTACACCTTC. This encodes CASSYIGQGMDGYTF.